Below, 32 T cell receptor beta chains from the same sample are listed, as sequenced in a study of shared clonotypes between healthy human individuals. Naive CD8 isolation took CD45RO-negative cells positively selected for CCR7 and excluded terminally differentiated effector memory CD45RA+ cells. The protocol was immunoSEQ multiplex PCR, while the TCRdb copy is restricted to in-frame clones and leaves out a portion. The sample has around 1,900,000 clones, 80% to 95% seen once; the top ten hold approximately 1.7%. Sequenced input: naive CD8+ T cells from PBMCs. The source is a man in his late teens or twenties in good health. Some clones in this sample may be carry-over from other donors' samples.

V and J are TRBV6-5 and TRBJ2-2; 10 nucleotides agree with TRBD1. The CDR3 is 15 residues long. The germline CDR1 and CDR2 sequences are MNHEY and SVGAGI. Trimming cost V 6 bases and J 7 bases; bases outside gene matches: 8. This CDR3 is CASRKDRGRVGELFF. The CDR3 DNA is TGTGCCAGCAGAAAAGACAGGGGGCGCGTCGGGGAGCTGTTTTTT.

The chain carries TRBV7-7 and TRBJ2-1; 10 nucleotides match TRBD2. CDR3 size: 17 residues. Unmatched junction bases numbered 7, after V lost 1 base and J lost 4 bases. Germline-derived CDR1 and CDR2 are SSHAT and FNYEAQ (reference sequence). CDR3 in amino acids: CASSLEDPSGSYNEQFF. In DNA form, the CDR3 reads TGTGCCAGCAGCTTAGAGGACCCTAGCGGGAGTTACAATGAGCAGTTCTTC.

This clone was observed a few times. The V gene is TRBV9, the J gene TRBJ1-1, with no clear D. This CDR3 spans 12 amino acids. The germline gives CDR1 SGDLS, CDR2 YYNGEE. V lost 5 bases to trimming and J lost 8 bases, with 13 bases between them. The CDR3 nucleotides are TGTGCCAGCAGTCGAGGGCGGACCGAAGCTTTCTTT. This sequence encodes CASSRGRTEAFF.

The chain couples TRBV11-2 to TRBJ2-1; D ambiguous. Trimming removed 6 bases from V and 1 base from J, with 13 bases in between. The length of the CDR3 is 15 residues. Germline CDR1 and CDR2: SGHAT and FQNNGV. The CDR3 spells CASSLIAGSYNEQFF. The CDR3 DNA follows: TGTGCCAGCAGTTTAATAGCTGGGTCCTACAATGAGCAGTTCTTC.

The chain couples TRBV7-9 to TRBJ1-1; D is uncertain. V was shortened by 1 base and J by 8 bases, with 8 bases between the two germline ends. The CDR3 is 12 amino acids. Germline lookup yields CDR1 SEHNR and CDR2 FQNEAQ (reference sequence). CDR3 sequence (DNA): TGTGCCAGCAGCTTAGACACGCCAGAAGCTTTCTTT. This encodes CASSLDTPEAFF.

The J gene is TRBJ1-2, the V gene TRBV7-9; D uncertain. V dropped 5 bases and J dropped 11 bases, with 18 bases sitting between them. The V gene's germline CDR1 is SEHNR and CDR2 FQNEAQ (reference sequence). The length of the CDR3 is 13 residues. The CDR3 region is CASSPVGSDDYTF. CDR3 DNA sequence: TGTGCCAGCAGCCCCGTAGGGTCCGACGATTACACCTTC.

The genes are TRBV27 and TRBJ2-2, with D unclear. Trimming removed 3 bases from V and 2 bases from J, with 22 bases in between. Germline CDR1 reads MNHEY; CDR2 reads SMNVEV (reference sequence). The CDR3 length is 19 residues. The CDR3 reads CASSLTQPRLYFNTGELFF. The CDR3 region has the DNA TGTGCCAGCAGTTTGACACAGCCCAGACTTTATTTTAACACCGGGGAGCTGTTTTTT.

V is TRBV18 and J is TRBJ2-6; 10 nucleotides line up with TRBD1. V trimming: 0 bases; J trimming: 1 base; junction bases outside the gene matches: 3. Germline CDR1 is KGHSH and CDR2 is LQKENI. This CDR3 has 18 amino acids. The CDR3 bases are TGTGCCAGCTCACCACCGGGACAGGGGAGATCTGGGGCCAACGTCCTGACTTTC. Its translation: CASSPPGQGRSGANVLTF.

The gene calls are TRBV19 and TRBJ2-3; tentative D call: TRBD1 (5 bases). The CDR3 runs to 16 residues. Germline values: CDR1 LNHDA, CDR2 SQIVND (reference sequence). Trimming shortened V by 2 bases and J by 2 bases, and 14 bases separated the two germline ends. This chain's CDR3 is CASSIRGPPSTDTQYF. The CDR3 bases are TGTGCCAGTAGTATAAGGGGTCCCCCATCCACAGATACGCAGTATTTT.

The chain combines TRBV27 with TRBJ2-2; no reliable D call. The CDR3 covers 14 residues. Germline values: CDR1 MNHEY, CDR2 SMNVEV (reference sequence). V lost 1 base, J lost 5 bases, and 8 bases lay in between. CDR3 nucleotides: TGTGCCAGCAGTTTATATACTCCTACCGGGGAGCTGTTTTTT. Translation gives CASSLYTPTGELFF.

J is TRBJ2-5 and V is TRBV4-3; TRBD2 agrees at 8 bases. With V trimmed by 0 bases and J by 3 bases, 12 bases remained unmatched. The CDR3 spans 18 residues. The germline V gene encodes CDR1 LGHNA and CDR2 YSLEER. This CDR3 reads CASSQERVDREGEETQYF. CDR3 coding DNA: TGCGCCAGCAGCCAAGAAAGGGTCGATCGGGAGGGGGAAGAGACCCAGTACTTC.

V and J are TRBV27 and TRBJ1-4; TRBD1 agrees at 8 bases. Germline-derived CDR1 and CDR2 are MNHEY and SMNVEV (reference sequence). V was pared by 5 bases and J by 4 bases, with 9 bases of the junction left unmatched. The length of the CDR3 is 16 residues. CDR3 DNA sequence: TGTGCCAGCAGTCTACTCGACAGGGGCGATAATGAAAAACTGTTTTTT. Its protein product is CASSLLDRGDNEKLFF.

For this clone: This sample includes further DNA sequences coding for the same CDR3. The chain carries TRBV11-2 and TRBJ2-7, with unresolved D. This CDR3 is built from 11 residues. V was trimmed by 5 bases and J by 7 bases, leaving 9 bases between them. In germline, CDR1 is SGHAT, CDR2 FQNNGV. CDR3 residues: CASSPPGEQYF. The CDR3 nucleotides are TGTGCCAGCAGCCCCCCCGGGGAGCAGTACTTC.

The chain uses TRBV4-2 and TRBJ2-1; tentatively, D is TRBD2 (6 bases). V was pared by 0 bases and J by 5 bases, with 14 bases between. CDR3 length: 16 amino acids. In germline, CDR1 is LGHNA, CDR2 YNFKEQ. The chain's CDR3 is CASSQDWVLADNEQFF. CDR3 DNA sequence: TGTGCCAGCAGCCAAGATTGGGTACTAGCAGACAATGAGCAGTTCTTC.

This CDR3 is CASRSRDRAHEQYF. CDR3 nucleotide sequence: TGCGCCAGCAGGAGCCGGGACAGGGCCCACGAGCAGTACTTC. V and J are TRBV10-2 and TRBJ2-7, with 9 bases identical to TRBD1. This CDR3 is 14 amino acids long. Germline loops: CDR1 WSHSY, CDR2 SAAADI. The V gene end was trimmed by 6 bases and the J gene end by 5 bases; junction bases not matched to a gene: 8.

This chain joins TRBV5-6 and TRBJ2-2; weak D call: TRBD2 (5 bases). Per germline, CDR1 SGHDT and CDR2 YYEEEE. The CDR3 spans 16 residues. The V end lost 1 base, the J end lost 4 bases, and 14 bases lay between the germline ends. In DNA, the CDR3 is TGTGCCAGCAGCTTGTTCGAGGGTATGATCACCGGGGAGCTGTTTTTT. It codes for CASSLFEGMITGELFF.

The genes are TRBV27 and TRBJ2-2; D perhaps matches TRBD1 (5 bases). The germline V and J ends were trimmed by 2 bases and 5 bases, with 6 bases remaining between them. The CDR3 is 13 residues long. Germline CDR1 and CDR2: MNHEY and SMNVEV (reference sequence). The DNA of the CDR3 is TGTGCCAGCAGTTTAAGGACAACCGGGGAGCTGTTTTTT. Protein product: CASSLRTTGELFF.

J is TRBJ2-2 and V is TRBV28; D might be TRBD1 (5 bases). The CDR3 totals 15 residues. Germline V gene data show CDR1 as MDHEN and CDR2 as SYDVKM. Trimming took off 2 bases at V and 4 bases at J, with 11 bases between the two ends. DNA of the CDR3: TGTGCCAGCAGTTTACAGGGTTGGGCCACCGGGGAGCTGTTTTTT. As protein: CASSLQGWATGELFF.

In this sample, this clone turned up a few times. The genes are TRBV30 and TRBJ1-1, with a possible D match to TRBD1 (5 bases). The CDR3 length is 15 residues. The V end was cut by 2 bases, the J end by 3 bases, with 16 bases between. Germline assignment: CDR1 GTSNPN and CDR2 SVGIG (reference sequence). As DNA, the CDR3 is TGTGCCTGGAGTAGATCCGGGACGGGGTACACTGAAGCTTTCTTT. It is translated as CAWSRSGTGYTEAFF.

This chain connects TRBV15 to TRBJ2-7; 7 positions match TRBD2. This CDR3 has 16 residues. Germline CDR1 reads LNHNV; CDR2 reads YYDKDF (reference sequence). The junction had 11 bases not matched to a gene; V was cut back by 4 bases and J by 2 bases. The CDR3 region has the DNA TGTGCCACCAGCATCACCGGGGCGGGAGCGCCCTACGAGCAGTACTTC. This gives the protein CATSITGAGAPYEQYF. Based on the CDR3 plus reference TRBV15 and TRBJ2-7, the full variable domain is DAMVIQNPRYQVTQFGKPVTLSCSQTLNHNVMYWYQQKSSQAPKLLFHYYDKDFNNEADTPDNFQSRRPNTSFCFLDIRSPGLGDTAMYLCATSITGAGAPYEQYFGPGTRLTVT.

There are a few counts of this clone. The V and J genes are TRBV28 and TRBJ1-2, with D perhaps TRBD1 (5 bases). V lost 8 bases to trimming and J lost 7 bases, with 11 bases between them. Germline values: CDR1 MDHEN, CDR2 SYDVKM. CDR3 length: 11 amino acids. The CDR3 protein is CASEERGGYTF. The CDR3 DNA reads TGTGCCAGCGAGGAAAGGGGTGGCTACACCTTC.

The V call is TRBV5-1, the J call TRBJ1-1; no clear D gene. V was cut by 0 bases and J by 5 bases, with 14 bases left in between. The CDR3 consists of 15 residues. The germline CDR1 and CDR2 sequences are SGHRS and YFSETQ. The CDR3 DNA is TGCGCCAGCAGCTTGGTATCCGATTCCCTTACTGAAGCTTTCTTT. This codes for CASSLVSDSLTEAFF.

On this clone itself: Additional DNA sequences in this sample encode the identical CDR3. V gene TRBV27 combines with J gene TRBJ1-1, with TRBD1 matching 7 bases. This CDR3 comprises 15 residues. The V segment lost 5 bases and the J segment 0 bases; nucleotides outside the gene matches: 6. Per the germline V gene, CDR1 is MNHEY and CDR2 is SMNVEV (reference sequence). This chain's CDR3 is CASSPDRAMNTEAFF. Here the CDR3 DNA reads TGTGCCAGCAGTCCCGACAGGGCCATGAACACTGAAGCTTTCTTT.

This sequence joins TRBV27 and TRBJ2-1, with 11 positions matching TRBD2. This CDR3 comprises 16 residues. Trimming at V came to 4 bases and at J to 3 bases, leaving 5 bases not matched to a gene. Germline loops: CDR1 MNHEY, CDR2 SMNVEV (reference sequence). The CDR3 loop is CASSSFGTSGYNEQFF. The CDR3 nucleotides read TGTGCCAGCAGTTCCTTCGGGACTAGCGGCTACAATGAGCAGTTCTTC.

V and J are TRBV9 and TRBJ1-4; the D is unclear. Trimming removed 3 bases from V and 0 bases from J, with 9 bases in between. Germline-derived CDR1 and CDR2 are SGDLS and YYNGEE. This CDR3 contains 15 residues. The DNA for the CDR3 is TGTGCCAGCAGCGAGAGTGGGGCAACTAATGAAAAACTGTTTTTT. Protein sequence: CASSESGATNEKLFF.

This chain uses TRBV27 with TRBJ1-1; maybe TRBD1 (6 bases). The CDR3 loop spans 14 amino acids. From germline, CDR1 is MNHEY and CDR2 SMNVEV (reference sequence). V gave up 2 bases and J gave up 4 bases, with 11 bases separating them. CDR3 nucleotide sequence: TGTGCCAGCAGTTTAGTAGGGGGGATCACTGAAGCTTTCTTT. Its translation: CASSLVGGITEAFF.

This clone was seen more than once but under ten times. CDR3 region: CASSYWGNTEAFF. The DNA for the CDR3 is TGTGCCAGCAGTTACTGGGGGAACACTGAAGCTTTCTTT. This chain joins TRBV6-5 and TRBJ1-1; D ambiguous. Germline V CDR1 and CDR2: MNHEY, SVGAGI. This CDR3 has 13 residues. V gave up 1 base and J gave up 1 base, with 4 bases separating them.

The J gene is TRBJ2-6, the V gene TRBV19; TRBD2 agrees at 12 bases. V trimming: 5 bases; J trimming: 2 bases; junction bases outside the gene matches: 7. Germline CDR1 LNHDA, CDR2 SQIVND (reference sequence). The CDR3 is made up of 18 amino acids. The CDR3 region is CASSELAGGGTGANVLTF. CDR3 coding DNA: TGTGCCAGTAGTGAACTAGCGGGAGGAGGTACTGGGGCCAACGTCCTGACTTTC.

The chain uses TRBV5-4 and TRBJ2-5; 11 bases are a match to TRBD1. The germline CDR1 and CDR2 sequences are SGHNT and YYREEE (reference sequence). The CDR3 sequence is 16 residues long. Trimming at V came to 4 bases and at J to 5 bases, leaving 10 bases not matched to a gene. The CDR3 DNA reads as TGTGCCAGCAGCGGGGGACAGGGGGAGCCTTGGGAGACCCAGTACTTC. Protein: CASSGGQGEPWETQYF. The full variable domain, with the rest looked up from reference TRBV5-4 and TRBJ2-5, is ETGVTQSPTHLIKTRGQQVTLRCSSQSGHNTVSWYQQALGQGPQFIFQYYREEENGRGNFPPRFSGLQFPNYSSELNVNALELDDSALYLCASSGGQGEPWETQYFGPGTRLLVL.

This chain joins TRBV27 and TRBJ2-7; weak D call: TRBD1 (6 bases). Per the germline V gene, CDR1 is MNHEY and CDR2 is SMNVEV (reference sequence). V lost 1 base, J lost 4 bases, and 8 bases lay in between. This CDR3 region has 13 residues. The CDR3 DNA reads TGTGCCAGCAGTTTATATACAGGGTACGAGCAGTACTTC. It encodes CASSLYTGYEQYF.

V and J are TRBV29-1 and TRBJ2-4; the D gene could be TRBD1 or TRBD2 (5 bases each). Germline V gives CDR1 SQVTM, CDR2 ANQGSEA. The V end was cut by 3 bases, the J end by 3 bases, with 12 bases between. This CDR3 has 14 residues. CDR3 amino acids: CSVEFLGVKNIQYF. The CDR3 nucleotides are TGCAGCGTTGAGTTTCTGGGGGTCAAAAACATTCAGTACTTC.

J is TRBJ2-2 and V is TRBV28, with a weak D call TRBD1 (5 bases). The CDR3 runs 17 residues. The V end lost 4 bases, the J end lost 1 base, and 16 bases lay between the germline ends. Germline V gene data show CDR1 as MDHEN and CDR2 as SYDVKM. This CDR3 is CASSSTGVGRNTGELFF. The CDR3 nucleotides read TGTGCCAGCAGTTCCACCGGTGTGGGGCGGAACACCGGGGAGCTGTTTTTT.